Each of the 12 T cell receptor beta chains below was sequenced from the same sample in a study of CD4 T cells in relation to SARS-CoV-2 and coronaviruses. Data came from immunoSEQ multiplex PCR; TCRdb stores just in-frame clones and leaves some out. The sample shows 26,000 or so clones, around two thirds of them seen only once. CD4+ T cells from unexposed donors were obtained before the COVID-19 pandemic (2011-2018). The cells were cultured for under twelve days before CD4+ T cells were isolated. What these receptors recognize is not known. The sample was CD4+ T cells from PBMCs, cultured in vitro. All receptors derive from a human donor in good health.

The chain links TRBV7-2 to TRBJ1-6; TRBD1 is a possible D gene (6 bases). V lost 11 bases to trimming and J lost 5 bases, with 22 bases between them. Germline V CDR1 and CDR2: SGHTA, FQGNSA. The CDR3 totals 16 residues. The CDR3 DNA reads TGTGCCGAACTCCTGCGAGACAGGCAAAATAATTCACCCCTCCACTTT. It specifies CAELLRDRQNNSPLHF.

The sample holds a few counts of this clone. As DNA, the CDR3 is TGCGCCAGCAGCCGTAGTACAGGGACTTTCGGGGAGCTGTTTTTT. This translates into CASSRSTGTFGELFF. The rearrangement joins TRBV23-1 to TRBJ2-2; D could derive from TRBD1 or TRBD2 (6 bases each). TRBV23-1 is assigned to the ORF class and has an uncertain function. The V and J ends lost 6 bases and 7 bases respectively, with 18 bases between them. The CDR3 is 15 amino acids.

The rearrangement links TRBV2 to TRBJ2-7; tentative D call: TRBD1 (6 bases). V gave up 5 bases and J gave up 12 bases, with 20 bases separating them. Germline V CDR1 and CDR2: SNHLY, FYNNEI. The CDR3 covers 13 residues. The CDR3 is CASSMDRHGQGYF. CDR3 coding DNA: TGTGCCAGCAGTATGGACAGACACGGCCAGGGGTACTTC.

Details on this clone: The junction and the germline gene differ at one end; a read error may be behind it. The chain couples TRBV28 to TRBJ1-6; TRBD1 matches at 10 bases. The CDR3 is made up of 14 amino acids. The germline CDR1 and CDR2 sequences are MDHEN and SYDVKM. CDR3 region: CASSSISGTGATYF. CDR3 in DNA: TGTGCCAGCAGTTCGATCTCCGGGACAGGGGCCACTTATTTT.

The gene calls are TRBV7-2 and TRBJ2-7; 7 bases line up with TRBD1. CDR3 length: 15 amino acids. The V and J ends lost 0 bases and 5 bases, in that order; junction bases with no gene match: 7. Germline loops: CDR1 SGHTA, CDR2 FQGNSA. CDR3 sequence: CASSLAGQITNEQYF. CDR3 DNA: TGTGCCAGCAGCTTAGCGGGACAGATAACCAACGAGCAGTACTTC.

The CDR3 region has the DNA TGCGCCAGCAGCTTGGACGTGCAGGTTAACTATGGCTACACCTTC. Protein product: CASSLDVQVNYGYTF. This sequence joins TRBV5-1 and TRBJ1-2, with D unresolved. The V end was cut by 0 bases, the J end by 1 base, with 10 bases between. The length of the CDR3 is 15 residues. The germline CDR1 and CDR2 sequences are SGHRS and YFSETQ.

The CDR3 DNA reads as TGTGCCAGCAGCTTCAGCTGGACAGCGCCTAACTATGGCTACACCTTC. It is translated as CASSFSWTAPNYGYTF. This chain joins TRBV7-2 and TRBJ1-2; TRBD1 is a possible D gene (6 bases). The germline V and J ends were trimmed by 3 bases and 0 bases, with 14 bases remaining between them. In germline, CDR1 is SGHTA, CDR2 FQGNSA. The CDR3 consists of 16 residues.

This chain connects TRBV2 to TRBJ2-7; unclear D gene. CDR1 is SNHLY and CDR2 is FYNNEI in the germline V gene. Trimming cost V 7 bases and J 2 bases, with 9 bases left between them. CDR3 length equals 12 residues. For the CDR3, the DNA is TGTGCCAGCAAGGTAACGGCCTACGAGCAGTACTTC. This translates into CASKVTAYEQYF. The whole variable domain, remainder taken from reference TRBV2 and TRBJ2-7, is EPEVTQTPSHQVTQMGQEVILRCVPISNHLYFYWYRQILGQKVEFLVSFYNNEISEKSEIFDDQFSVERPDGSNFTLKIRSTKLEDSAMYFCASKVTAYEQYFGPGTRLTVT.

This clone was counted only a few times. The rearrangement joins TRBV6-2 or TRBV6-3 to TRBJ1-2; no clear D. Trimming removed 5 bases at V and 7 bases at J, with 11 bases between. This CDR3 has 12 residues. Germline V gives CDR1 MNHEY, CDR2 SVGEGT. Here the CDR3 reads CASSDLGRGYTF. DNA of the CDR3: TGTGCCAGCAGTGATCTAGGCCGTGGCTACACCTTC.

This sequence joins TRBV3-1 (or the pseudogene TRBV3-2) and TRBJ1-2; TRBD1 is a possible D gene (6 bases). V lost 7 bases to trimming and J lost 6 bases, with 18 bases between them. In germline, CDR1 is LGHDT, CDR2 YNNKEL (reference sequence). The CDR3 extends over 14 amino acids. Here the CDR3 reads CASTGTTAPDGYTF. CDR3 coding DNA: TGTGCCAGCACGGGGACAACAGCACCAGATGGCTACACCTTC.

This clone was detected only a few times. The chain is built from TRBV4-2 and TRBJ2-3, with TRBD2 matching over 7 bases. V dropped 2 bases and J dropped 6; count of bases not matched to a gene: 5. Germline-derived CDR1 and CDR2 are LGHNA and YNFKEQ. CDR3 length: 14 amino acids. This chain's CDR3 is CASSQQGGADTQYF. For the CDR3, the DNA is TGTGCCAGCAGCCAACAGGGAGGGGCGGATACGCAGTATTTT.

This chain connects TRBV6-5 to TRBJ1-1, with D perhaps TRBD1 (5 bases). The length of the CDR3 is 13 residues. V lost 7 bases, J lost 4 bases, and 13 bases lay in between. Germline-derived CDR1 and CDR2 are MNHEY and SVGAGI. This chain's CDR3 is CASIPGTRTEAFF. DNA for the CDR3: TGTGCCAGCATCCCGGGGACGCGCACTGAAGCTTTCTTT.